The rows below give T cell receptor beta chains drawn from one sample of a study of CD8 T cells in Susac syndrome. MiXCR, run by TCRdb on the immunoSEQ multiplex PCR reads, gives a single entry per CDR3 protein. Of roughly 150,000 distinct CDR3 sequences listed, about 94% are singletons. The sequenced sample was CD8+ T cells from PBMCs. The receptors derive from a human donor with multiple sclerosis. CDR3s include the opening cysteine and the closing phenylalanine or tryptophan. The D gene is left open where the match is weak. Clone size is stated in some rows and not others, as once, few, many or a class when expanded.

TRBJ2-7 | once | TRBV20-1 | 13 | NA | TGCAGTGCTAAGCCCAGGGAACGCTACGAGCAGTACTTC | CSAKPRERYEQYF
TRBJ2-3 | NA | TRBV7-3 | 15 | TRBD2 | TGTGCCAGCAGCTTAATGGGCCGGGGGGCAGATACGCAGTATTTT | CASSLMGRGADTQYF
TRBJ2-2 | NA | TRBV29-1 | 13 | NA | TGCAGCGTTACGTGGGGGGTATCCGGGGAGCTGTTTTTT | CSVTWGVSGELFF
TRBJ2-7 | NA | TRBV29-1 | 12 | NA | TGCAGCGTTGAAGATCCCATCTACGAGCAGTACTTC | CSVEDPIYEQYF
TRBJ2-7 | NA | TRBV4-1 | 15 | TRBD1 | TGCGCCAGCAGCCAGGGTCCGACAGGGACGGACGAGCAGTACTTC | CASSQGPTGTDEQYF
TRBJ1-1 | NA | TRBV27 | 12 | NA | TGTGCCAGCAGTCGCCCTAACACTGAAGCTTTCTTT | CASSRPNTEAFF
TRBJ2-5 | NA | TRBV7-8 | 16 | TRBD2 | TGTGCCAGCAGCCTTGGACTAGCGGGGGGAGGAGAGACCCAGTACTTC | CASSLGLAGGGETQYF
TRBJ1-2 | NA | TRBV7-9 | 16 | NA | TGTGCCAGCAGCACCCGCACAGCCCTAACTAACTATGGCTACACCTTC | CASSTRTALTNYGYTF
TRBJ2-1 | NA | TRBV30 | 16 | NA | TGTGCCTGGAGCGCGTACGGGGGTTTGCAGAACAATGAGCAGTTCTTC | CAWSAYGGLQNNEQFF
TRBJ2-2 | NA | TRBV30 | 12 | NA | TGTGCCCTGTCCGAGGGGGCCGGGGAGCTGTTTTTT | CALSEGAGELFF
TRBJ2-7 | NA | TRBV12-3/TRBV12-4 | 15 | NA | TGTGCCAGCAGTTCCAGTCCTGTAACAGGCTACGAGCAGTACTTC | CASSSSPVTGYEQYF
TRBJ2-1 | NA | TRBV9 | 11 | TRBD1 | TGTGCCAGCAGCGACCGGGACAGAAAGTTCTTC | CASSDRDRKFF
TRBJ2-2 | NA | TRBV4-1 | 14 | NA | TGCGCCAGCAGCCAACTCCGGACCACCGGGGAGCTGTTTTTT | CASSQLRTTGELFF
TRBJ2-4 | NA | TRBV14 | 16 | NA | TGTGCCAGCAGCCAAGGGAGCCCACTAGCCAAAAACATTCAGTACTTC | CASSQGSPLAKNIQYF
TRBJ1-2 | NA | TRBV3-1 | 16 | NA | TGTGCCAGCAGCCAAGGATTGGGACACCGGATCCGCGGGGACACCTTC | CASSQGLGHRIRGDTF
TRBJ2-3 | NA | TRBV24-1 | 13 | NA | TGTGCCACCAGTGATTTGGGCACAGATACGCAGTATTTT | CATSDLGTDTQYF
TRBJ2-1 | once | TRBV9 | 12 | NA | TGTGCCAGCAGCGCCGGACTCGCTGAGCAGTTCTTC | CASSAGLAEQFF
TRBJ2-7 | NA | TRBV19 | 14 | NA | TGTGCCAGTAGTATACGGGGGGCCTCCTACGAGCAGTACTTC | CASSIRGASYEQYF
TRBJ2-1 | NA | TRBV4-3 | 14 | NA | TGCGCCAGCAGCCCCAAGGCTGGCCACAATGAGCAGTTCTTC | CASSPKAGHNEQFF
TRBJ1-2 | NA | TRBV29-1 | 14 | TRBD1 | TGCAGCGTTGACGGGGACAGGGATTACTATGGCTACACCTTC | CSVDGDRDYYGYTF
TRBJ2-5 | NA | TRBV10-3 | 16 | NA | TGTGCCATCAGTGAGTCGCGGGACGGGAGCCAAGAGACCCAGTACTTC | CAISESRDGSQETQYF
TRBJ1-5 | NA | TRBV6-1 | 16 | NA | TGTGCCAGCAGTGAATTGGGGGAACCGAGCAATCAGCCCCAGCATTTT | CASSELGEPSNQPQHF
TRBJ2-7 | NA | TRBV30 | 11 | NA | TGTGCCTGGAGTGTTGCTGACGAGCAGTACTTC | CAWSVADEQYF
TRBJ2-2 | NA | TRBV4-1 | 13 | NA | TGCGCCAGCAGCCAAGAGGGGTCCGGGGAGCTGTTTTTT | CASSQEGSGELFF
TRBJ2-5 | NA | TRBV20-1 | 16 | TRBD2 | TGCAGTGCTAGAGATATGACTAGCGGGACCAGGGTGACCCAGTACTTC | CSARDMTSGTRVTQYF
TRBJ1-2 | NA | TRBV29-1 | 13 | TRBD1 | TGCAGCGTTCCGGGGACAGGGGGCATAGGCTACACCTTC | CSVPGTGGIGYTF
TRBJ1-2 | NA | TRBV9 | 14 | TRBD1 | TGTGCCAGCAGCGTAGACGGGACAGGGAATGGCTACACCTTC | CASSVDGTGNGYTF
TRBJ2-2 | NA | TRBV15 | 16 | NA | TGTGCCACCAGCAGATTAATCGGGGGGCGGGCCGGGGAGCTGTTTTTT | CATSRLIGGRAGELFF
TRBJ1-1 | NA | TRBV27 | 13 | TRBD1 | TGTGCCAGCGGGGACAGGGTGAACACTGAAGCTTTCTTT | CASGDRVNTEAFF
TRBJ1-2 | NA | TRBV15 | 12 | NA | TGTGCCACCAGCAGCCTCGGCGGGGGCTACACCTTC | CATSSLGGGYTF
TRBJ1-1 | NA | TRBV7-2 | 12 | NA | TGTGCCAGCAGCTTCCTCGGCACTGAAGCTTTCTTT | CASSFLGTEAFF
TRBJ1-5 | NA | TRBV7-7 | 15 | NA | TGTGCTAGCAGCTTAGAGGGGGGGGACAATCAGCCCCAGCATTTT | CASSLEGGDNQPQHF
TRBJ2-7 | NA | TRBV25-1 | 16 | NA | TGTGCCAGCAGTGGCGGGACATCTACCCTTCCCTACGAGCAGTACTTC | CASSGGTSTLPYEQYF
TRBJ2-7 | NA | TRBV27 | 12 | NA | TGTGCCAGCAGTTTACCTGGGCAGGAGCAGTACTTC | CASSLPGQEQYF
TRBJ2-3 | NA | TRBV4-3 | 13 | NA | TGCGCCAGCAGCCAAAAGATGACAGATACGCAGTATTTT | CASSQKMTDTQYF
TRBJ1-2 | NA | TRBV20-1 | 16 | NA | TGCAGTGCTAGAGATCCCAAAACAGATTCAAGCTATGGCTACACCTTC | CSARDPKTDSSYGYTF
TRBJ2-3 | NA | TRBV12-3/TRBV12-4 | 13 | NA | TGTGCCAGCAGTTTCGGGTACACAGATACGCAGTATTTT | CASSFGYTDTQYF
TRBJ1-5 | NA | TRBV4-1 | 16 | NA | TGCGCCAGCAGCCAAGATAGATCGACAGAAAATCAGCCCCAGCATTTT | CASSQDRSTENQPQHF
TRBJ1-1 | NA | TRBV28 | 13 | NA | TGTGCCACCACGGGGGGCCTGAGCACTGAAGCTTTCTTT | CATTGGLSTEAFF
TRBJ2-5 | NA | TRBV12-3/TRBV12-4 | 15 | NA | TGTGCCAGCAGTCCTTACACCCATAGGTTGGAGACCCAGTACTTC | CASSPYTHRLETQYF
TRBJ1-2 | once | TRBV7-9 | 14 | NA | TGTGCCAGCAGCTTACGGACCTTGATCTATGGCTACACCTTC | CASSLRTLIYGYTF
TRBJ1-1 | NA | TRBV2 | 18 | NA | TGTGCCAGCAGTGACCCCACGGACAGCTCCAGACTCAACACTGAAGCTTTCTTT | CASSDPTDSSRLNTEAFF
TRBJ1-1 | NA | TRBV29-1 | 10 | NA | TGCAGCGTTGGCGGGGCCGAAGCTTTCTTT | CSVGGAEAFF
TRBJ1-2 | NA | TRBV6-5 | 14 | NA | TGTGCCAGCACTTACAGCGGGGGGACTAACGGCTACACCTTC | CASTYSGGTNGYTF
TRBJ2-7 | NA | TRBV20-1 | 14 | TRBD1 | TGCAGTGCTACCGTAACAGGGGGGTTCTACGAGCAGTACTTC | CSATVTGGFYEQYF
TRBJ1-2 | NA | TRBV5-6 | 14 | NA | TGTGCCAGCAGCTTGTTCGCAGACAACTATGGCTACACCTTC | CASSLFADNYGYTF
TRBJ1-5 | NA | TRBV27 | 16 | TRBD1 | TGTGCCAGCAGTCCCCGACCCGACAGGGGGAATCAGCCCCAGCATTTT | CASSPRPDRGNQPQHF